The following is a T cell receptor beta chain sequence with its context. This sample is drawn from a study of technical replicates of blood from a handful of donors. Clones were read by immunoSEQ multiplex PCR, and TCRdb kept only the in-frame ones, dropping some. The table records around 29,000 clones, 85% to 95% of them present only once. V was clipped by 4 bases and J by 6 bases; unmatched bases: 10. CDR1 is LNHDA, CDR2 SQIVND, per germline (reference sequence). This CDR3 has 15 residues. Sequenced material: PBMCs. This receptor was taken from a human donor in good health. Some clones in this sample may be carry-over from other donors' samples. The chain recombines TRBV19 with TRBJ1-2; TRBD1 aligns across 8 bases. In DNA, the CDR3 is TGTGCCAGTAGTACCCACGGACAGGGTGTCCATGGCTACACCTTC. It specifies CASSTHGQGVHGYTF.